Included here is one T cell receptor beta chain sequence, with context. This record comes from a study of blood T cell repertoires in COVID-19. Generated by immunoSEQ multiplex PCR, the TCRdb table keeps only in-frame clones and is missing some. Here the sample spans 150,000 to 200,000 clones, about 90% being singletons. V was pared by 1 base and J by 4 bases, with 2 bases of the junction left unmatched. This CDR3 contains 15 residues. Germline CDR1 is LGHNA and CDR2 is YSLEER. The sample comprised PBMCs or T cells enriched from blood (not recorded which). The receptor was derived from a human donor with acute COVID-19. The donor label of this sample is uncertain. The V gene is TRBV4-3, the J gene TRBJ1-2, with 11 bases fitting TRBD1. The CDR3 sequence is CASSQGTGGSYGYTF. The CDR3 DNA reads TGCGCCAGCAGCCAAGGGACAGGGGGCTCCTATGGCTACACCTTC.